A selection of T cell receptor beta chains follows, all from one sample in a study of blood T cell repertoires in COVID-19. Measured with immunoSEQ multiplex PCR; TCRdb has only the in-frame clones, and not every one. The profile covers 90,000 or so clones, with approximately 86% appearing a single time and more than 7% taken by the ten largest. Sample: peripheral blood. The receptors here all came from a man between 60 and 75 years old with acute or convalescent COVID-19. The CDR3 runs from the conserved cysteine through the conserved F or W. Each record gives: CDR3 protein, CDR3 DNA, V gene, clone size, J gene, CDR3 length, D gene. D genes are given only for firm matches. Some rows have no size entry. The others give once, few or many, or a class for an expanded clone.

CDR3aa: CASNPTAAYGYTF
CDR3nt: TGTGCCAGCAACCCGACCGCGGCTTATGGCTACACCTTC
v_gene: TRBV16
abundance: -
j_gene: TRBJ1-2
len: 13
d_gene: -

CDR3aa: CASSLARGQGPYEQYF
CDR3nt: TGTGCCAGCAGCTTAGCGAGGGGACAGGGGCCCTACGAGCAGTACTTC
v_gene: TRBV7-9
abundance: -
j_gene: TRBJ2-7
len: 16
d_gene: TRBD1

CDR3aa: CASSQTGLAGLINEQFF
CDR3nt: TGCGCCAGCAGCCAGACTGGACTAGCGGGGCTCATTAATGAGCAGTTCTTC
v_gene: TRBV4-1
abundance: -
j_gene: TRBJ2-1
len: 17
d_gene: TRBD2

CDR3aa: CASSVGDRVFGNGYTF
CDR3nt: TGTGCCAGCAGCGTAGGAGACAGGGTTTTTGGGAATGGCTACACCTTC
v_gene: TRBV9
abundance: -
j_gene: TRBJ1-2
len: 16
d_gene: TRBD1

CDR3aa: CASSLAGGGIGTEAFF
CDR3nt: TGTGCCAGCAGTTTAGCGGGTGGCGGGATTGGCACTGAAGCTTTCTTT
v_gene: TRBV27
abundance: -
j_gene: TRBJ1-1
len: 16
d_gene: -

CDR3aa: CASSSNSPGVVNEQFF
CDR3nt: TGTGCCAGCAGCTCAAACAGTCCGGGAGTAGTCAATGAGCAGTTCTTC
v_gene: TRBV11-2
abundance: -
j_gene: TRBJ2-1
len: 16
d_gene: -

CDR3aa: CASTYSGLTGANVLTF
CDR3nt: TGCGCCAGCACCTATAGCGGGTTAACTGGGGCCAACGTCCTGACTTTC
v_gene: TRBV5-1
abundance: -
j_gene: TRBJ2-6
len: 16
d_gene: TRBD2

CDR3aa: CASSQGWRGTEAFF
CDR3nt: TGTGCCAGCAGCCAAGGGTGGAGGGGCACTGAAGCTTTCTTT
v_gene: TRBV3-1/TRBV3-2
abundance: -
j_gene: TRBJ1-1
len: 14
d_gene: -

CDR3aa: CASSSPRQTYEQYF
CDR3nt: TGTGCCAGCAGTTCCCCCCGACAGACCTACGAGCAGTACTTC
v_gene: TRBV27
abundance: -
j_gene: TRBJ2-7
len: 14
d_gene: -

CDR3aa: CASSLSGTGAGDEKLFF
CDR3nt: TGCGCCAGCAGCTTGTCCGGGACAGGGGCGGGAGATGAAAAACTGTTTTTT
v_gene: TRBV5-1
abundance: -
j_gene: TRBJ1-4
len: 17
d_gene: TRBD1

CDR3aa: CASSLGQDYNEQFF
CDR3nt: TGCGCCAGCAGCTTGGGACAGGACTACAATGAGCAGTTCTTC
v_gene: TRBV5-1
abundance: -
j_gene: TRBJ2-1
len: 14
d_gene: -

CDR3aa: CASSWDRGLYEQYF
CDR3nt: TGTGCCAGTAGTTGGGACAGGGGGCTTTACGAGCAGTACTTC
v_gene: TRBV19
abundance: -
j_gene: TRBJ2-7
len: 14
d_gene: TRBD1

CDR3aa: CASSRTGSVGYTF
CDR3nt: TGTGCCAGCAGCAGGACAGGGTCTGTCGGCTACACCTTC
v_gene: TRBV7-8
abundance: -
j_gene: TRBJ1-2
len: 13
d_gene: TRBD1

CDR3aa: CASSVGGFANSPLHF
CDR3nt: TGTGCCAGCAGCGTAGGAGGGTTCGCTAATTCACCCCTCCACTTT
v_gene: TRBV9
abundance: -
j_gene: TRBJ1-6
len: 15
d_gene: -

CDR3aa: CASSQYSGGGGNEQFF
CDR3nt: TGCGCCAGCAGCCAATACTCGGGCGGGGGAGGCAATGAGCAGTTCTTC
v_gene: TRBV4-3
abundance: -
j_gene: TRBJ2-1
len: 16
d_gene: TRBD2

CDR3aa: CASSQDYREETQYF
CDR3nt: TGCGCCAGCAGCCAAGATTACAGGGAAGAGACCCAGTACTTC
v_gene: TRBV4-3
abundance: -
j_gene: TRBJ2-5
len: 14
d_gene: -

CDR3aa: CASSQEKTGRGETQYF
CDR3nt: TGCGCCAGCAGCCAAGAGAAGACAGGTCGAGGGGAGACCCAGTACTTC
v_gene: TRBV4-3
abundance: -
j_gene: TRBJ2-5
len: 16
d_gene: -

CDR3aa: CSAMTSQQFF
CDR3nt: TGCAGTGCTATGACTAGTCAGCAGTTCTTC
v_gene: TRBV20-1
abundance: -
j_gene: TRBJ2-1
len: 10
d_gene: -

CDR3aa: CASSPRGYGSNQPQHF
CDR3nt: TGTGCCAGCTCACCACGCGGGTATGGTAGCAATCAGCCCCAGCATTTT
v_gene: TRBV18
abundance: -
j_gene: TRBJ1-5
len: 16
d_gene: -

CDR3aa: CASSQGSRGTEAFF
CDR3nt: TGCGCCAGCAGCCAAGGATCCAGGGGTACTGAAGCTTTCTTT
v_gene: TRBV4-3
abundance: -
j_gene: TRBJ1-1
len: 14
d_gene: -

CDR3aa: CASSLDGGAPNEQFF
CDR3nt: TGCGCCAGCAGCTTGGATGGGGGGGCGCCTAATGAGCAGTTCTTC
v_gene: TRBV5-1
abundance: -
j_gene: TRBJ2-1
len: 15
d_gene: -

CDR3aa: CASSKPRGEQYF
CDR3nt: TGTGCCAGCAGCAAACCCCGAGGCGAGCAGTACTTC
v_gene: TRBV7-8
abundance: -
j_gene: TRBJ2-7
len: 12
d_gene: -

CDR3aa: CASRSQGTNSPLHF
CDR3nt: TGTGCCAGCAGATCGCAGGGGACCAATTCACCCCTCCACTTT
v_gene: TRBV6-5
abundance: -
j_gene: TRBJ1-6
len: 14
d_gene: -

CDR3aa: CSVEGQVLNTEAFF
CDR3nt: TGCAGCGTTGAAGGGCAGGTCCTGAACACTGAAGCTTTCTTT
v_gene: TRBV29-1
abundance: -
j_gene: TRBJ1-1
len: 14
d_gene: -

CDR3aa: CASYRFGNQPQHF
CDR3nt: TGTGCCAGCTATCGGTTTGGCAATCAGCCCCAGCATTTT
v_gene: TRBV28
abundance: -
j_gene: TRBJ1-5
len: 13
d_gene: -

CDR3aa: CASSETGPGANVLTF
CDR3nt: TGTGCCAGTAGTGAGACAGGGCCTGGGGCCAACGTCCTGACTTTC
v_gene: TRBV19
abundance: -
j_gene: TRBJ2-6
len: 15
d_gene: TRBD1

CDR3aa: CASSLPGTGRYTF
CDR3nt: TGTGCCAGCAGCTTGCCTGGGACAGGCCGCTACACCTTC
v_gene: TRBV5-6
abundance: -
j_gene: TRBJ1-2
len: 13
d_gene: TRBD1

CDR3aa: CASSQDTWGSSYNEQFF
CDR3nt: TGTGCCAGCAGCCAAGATACGTGGGGCAGCTCCTACAATGAGCAGTTCTTC
v_gene: TRBV3-1/TRBV3-2
abundance: -
j_gene: TRBJ2-1
len: 17
d_gene: -

CDR3aa: CSASRTGSGEKLFF
CDR3nt: TGCAGTGCTAGTAGGACGGGGAGTGGTGAAAAACTGTTTTTT
v_gene: TRBV20-1
abundance: -
j_gene: TRBJ1-4
len: 14
d_gene: -

CDR3aa: CASSSGTSNEKLFF
CDR3nt: TGCGCCAGCAGTTCCGGGACATCGAATGAAAAACTGTTTTTT
v_gene: TRBV10-2
abundance: -
j_gene: TRBJ1-4
len: 14
d_gene: -

CDR3aa: CASSRAPAGNTDTQYF
CDR3nt: TGTGCCAGCAGCCGAGCCCCGGCAGGGAACACAGATACGCAGTATTTT
v_gene: TRBV4-2
abundance: -
j_gene: TRBJ2-3
len: 16
d_gene: -

CDR3aa: CASTPIGQGVAFF
CDR3nt: TGTGCCAGCACCCCCATCGGACAAGGCGTAGCTTTCTTT
v_gene: TRBV11-2
abundance: -
j_gene: TRBJ1-1
len: 13
d_gene: -

CDR3aa: CASSSGTAETQYF
CDR3nt: TGTGCCAGCAGCTCGGGGACAGCAGAGACCCAGTACTTC
v_gene: TRBV6-6
abundance: once
j_gene: TRBJ2-5
len: 13
d_gene: TRBD1

CDR3aa: CASSFGMNTEAFF
CDR3nt: TGTGCCAGCAGCTTTGGCATGAACACTGAAGCTTTCTTT
v_gene: TRBV7-9
abundance: few
j_gene: TRBJ1-1
len: 13
d_gene: -

CDR3aa: CASSIGQTAGGYTF
CDR3nt: TGTGCCAGTAGTATTGGCCAGACGGCGGGGGGCTACACCTTC
v_gene: TRBV19
abundance: -
j_gene: TRBJ1-2
len: 14
d_gene: -

CDR3aa: CASSISSGLRAQPQHF
CDR3nt: TGTGCCAGTAGTATATCTTCAGGGTTACGTGCTCAGCCCCAGCATTTT
v_gene: TRBV19
abundance: -
j_gene: TRBJ1-5
len: 16
d_gene: -

CDR3aa: CAWNTLPGQGKSEAFF
CDR3nt: TGTGCCTGGAATACTTTACCGGGACAGGGGAAGTCTGAAGCTTTCTTT
v_gene: TRBV30
abundance: -
j_gene: TRBJ1-1
len: 16
d_gene: TRBD1

CDR3aa: CASSPDRAIRYYGYTF
CDR3nt: TGTGCCAGCAGCCCCGACAGGGCCATTCGGTACTATGGCTACACCTTC
v_gene: TRBV3-1/TRBV3-2
abundance: -
j_gene: TRBJ1-2
len: 16
d_gene: TRBD1

CDR3aa: CASNLERDGTDTQYF
CDR3nt: TGCGCCAGTAACCTCGAGCGGGATGGTACAGATACGCAGTATTTT
v_gene: TRBV5-1
abundance: once
j_gene: TRBJ2-3
len: 15
d_gene: TRBD2

CDR3aa: CASSIQGAREETQYF
CDR3nt: TGTGCCAGTAGTATACAGGGTGCAAGAGAAGAGACCCAGTACTTC
v_gene: TRBV19
abundance: -
j_gene: TRBJ2-5
len: 15
d_gene: -

CDR3aa: CASSLLAPGTGELFF
CDR3nt: TGTGCCAGCAGCCTGCTGGCCCCTGGCACCGGGGAGCTGTTTTTT
v_gene: TRBV5-6
abundance: -
j_gene: TRBJ2-2
len: 15
d_gene: -

CDR3aa: CASTPSFAGDGYTF
CDR3nt: TGTGCCAGTACCCCCTCCTTTGCAGGTGATGGCTACACCTTC
v_gene: TRBV19
abundance: -
j_gene: TRBJ1-2
len: 14
d_gene: -

CDR3aa: CSVDGRGMGYGYTF
CDR3nt: TGCAGCGTTGATGGGCGGGGTATGGGCTATGGCTACACCTTC
v_gene: TRBV29-1
abundance: -
j_gene: TRBJ1-2
len: 14
d_gene: -

CDR3aa: CASSRQGANYGYTF
CDR3nt: TGTGCCAGCAGCAGACAGGGAGCTAACTATGGCTACACCTTC
v_gene: TRBV3-1/TRBV3-2
abundance: -
j_gene: TRBJ1-2
len: 14
d_gene: TRBD1

CDR3aa: CASSVGLVHTGELFF
CDR3nt: TGTGCCAGCAGCGTAGGACTAGTTCACACCGGGGAGCTGTTTTTT
v_gene: TRBV9
abundance: -
j_gene: TRBJ2-2
len: 15
d_gene: -

CDR3aa: CASSPLSTPLSSGNTIYF
CDR3nt: TGTGCCAGCAGCCCCCTTTCGACACCGTTATCCTCTGGAAACACCATATATTTT
v_gene: TRBV7-9
abundance: -
j_gene: TRBJ1-3
len: 18
d_gene: -